Sequencing of this T cell receptor beta chain was carried out in a study of shared clonotypes between healthy human individuals (dated by TCRdb to the early 2020s). Looking at the study overall: The cohort comprised a couple of women and a few men aged 18 to 49 years. To estimate repertoire size and how much clonotypes are shared between individuals, the study performed deep sequencing of blood TCR repertoires from roughly five healthy adults. Different laboratories and diverse techniques were used to prepare libraries and sequence TCR repertoires, to increase sequencing depth and limit assay-specific biases. Leukapheresis yielded between about 0.8 and 8.9 billion PBMCs per donor.

Using the deep immunoSEQ assay, multiplex PCR amplified TCR CDR3 regions from genomic DNA. For each cell subset, the extracted genomic DNA was distributed evenly across all wells of several immunoSEQ 96-well plates, and each plate served as one replicate. For unsorted PBMC, 300 to 350 ng genomic DNA, equal to tens of thousands of T cell genomes, was loaded into each replicate PCR. Ten immunoSEQ deep assay plates were used to sequence unsorted PBMC genomic DNA. Purified libraries were measured with a Qubit 3.0 fluorometer, size-checked on a Bioanalyzer 2100, and measured again with the KAPA Library Quantification kit. Each immunoSEQ 96-well plate was sequenced on its own single-read 150-cycle Illumina NextSeq 550 flow cell. The original methods were these. The immunoSEQ output contained only junctional sequences without quality scores, so filtering could not match that applied to full-length reads. Sequences were annotated with PyIR, a Python wrapper for IgBLAST v1.9, using IMGT germline references to assign V/J genes and CDR3. Reads were removed for weak V/J assignments (E-value above 1e-6), missing CDR3, stop codons, out-of-frame junctions, or ambiguous translated residues. V3J clonotypes were defined as sequences sharing the same inferred V gene, J gene, and CDR3 amino acid sequence. Percentage overlap between repertoires was calculated by dividing the number of shared unique clonotypes by the size of the smaller repertoire. Repertoire richness was assessed with RTK rarefaction, the Chao1 estimator, and Recon v2.1 estimates of unobserved clonotypes. The table comes from immuneACCESS by way of TCRdb, which keeps in-frame sequences with V and J called. Part of the clones is missing from these tables; in studies checked, under half for an unresolved V gene and the rest for unknown reasons. V, J and clone size derive from that table, while D and trimming were established from the DNA sequence. The sample table holds 530,000 or so clones, of which over 75% were seen once. The ten biggest clones cover approximately 13% of the sample.

According to the germline V gene, CDR1 reads MDHEN and CDR2 reads SYDVKM. The CDR3 covers 18 residues, taking in both the cysteine and the phenylalanine. Solely the CDR3 DNA is kept, with 54 bases framed from the first base. Ends trimmed: V by 6 bases, J by 5 bases; bases unmatched to a gene: 13. Concerning this clone itself: This clone's antigen is unknown. Qualities for individual bases were not recorded, and no much larger clone is one base off.

General study outcomes and caveats: Sampling was restricted to blood, and TCR repertoires in tissues likely differ from the TCR repertoires found in blood. Because the study included a small number of donors, the genetic and exposure-history diversity represented was limited. Pairwise subsampling led to the expectation that sequencing depth would affect the degree of clonotype sharing among donors.

The donors were healthy, HIV-negative adults with no recently reported acute infections or vaccinations. All donors were Caucasian adults living in Nashville, Tennessee, USA. In the unsorted samples, 90 million or so PBMCs were counted, and genomic DNA was extracted using the QIAamp DNA Blood Mini kit. Blood was collected by leukapheresis, and PBMCs were isolated by Ficoll-Histopaque density gradient centrifugation and then cryopreserved in liquid nitrogen vapor phase. The V and J genes are TRBV28 and TRBJ2-5; a stretch of 15 junction bases matches TRBD2. Sequencing used PBMCs. This clonotype originated in a woman between 35 and 50 years old in good health. Some clones in this sample may be carry-over from other donors' samples. The encoded CDR3 is CASSPGGLAGGGGETQYF. The nucleotides are TGTGCCAGCAGCCCCGGGGGACTAGCGGGAGGAGGTGGGGAGACCCAGTACTTC.